The sequence of this TCR beta chain was determined in a study of blood T cell repertoires in COVID-19 (dated by TCRdb to 2020 to 2021). Concerning the study at large: Samples covering the acute and convalescent phases of COVID-19 were provided by collaborators in the United States, Italy and Spain. The prospective study material was composed of cDNA or gDNA derived from T cells, B-cell-depleted T cells, or PBMCs. The dataset comprised deeply sampled blood TCRbeta repertoires from subjects exposed to, actively infected with, or recovered from COVID-19. The repertoires were released in a freely available public database intended as a resource for research on the immune response to SARS-CoV-2. Samples were obtained from the ongoing ImmuneRACE study (first 160 participants) and from approximately 1,200 subjects provided by 6 global collaborators. Nearly every sample came with metadata listing a de-identified subject ID, COVID-19 status, age in years and sex. Where available, HLA class I and class II types were taken from metadata supplied by the sample provider and were not determined by assay-based typing.

According to the germline V gene (reference sequence), CDR1 reads SGHKS and CDR2 reads YYEKEE. The CDR3 runs 13 residues from the cysteine to the phenylalanine. Kept here is only the CDR3 DNA, which spans 39 bases and is read in frame from base 1. V was cut back by 7 bases and J by 3 bases, leaving a gap of 11 bases between them. Findings and caveats that apply to the study as a whole: The amount of clinical and demographic metadata varied by source and participant and was provided uncurated.

This clone was recorded a few times. The clone's antigen remains unknown. Per-base qualities were not stored, and no clone one base away is much larger. One collaborating source in Seattle enrolled patients during active infection and followed them longitudinally through the course of disease. Collaborating institutions collected whole blood in K2EDTA tubes following their own protocols. Collaborator samples were shipped for TCRbeta analysis as frozen whole blood, isolated PBMCs, or DNA extracted from either sample type. TCRbeta CDR3 regions were amplified from genomic DNA using the immunoSEQ Assay, a bias-controlled multiplex PCR. In the source study's methods: Within the assay, amplification of reference gene primers was used to estimate how many nucleated cells each sample contained. Sequence reads were collapsed and filtered to measure the absolute abundance of every unique TCRbeta CDR3 rearrangement. For each sample, productive Simpson clonality was calculated by taking the square root of Simpson's diversity index across productive rearrangements. TCRdb mirrors the immuneACCESS table, restricted to in-frame sequences. Some clones are absent from its copies; in checked studies, under half trace to an unresolved V gene, and the reason for the others is unknown. V, J and clone size reflect that table, while D and trimming were determined from the DNA. This sample lists 300,000 to 450,000 clones; roughly 90% were detected once. Clones ranked in the top ten supply around 3% of the sample.

The V gene is TRBV5-5 and the J gene is TRBJ1-5; matching of 5 bases hints at TRBD1 as the D gene. Material: peripheral blood. This receptor was obtained from a woman aged 25 to 39 with COVID-19, enrolled during active disease. The DNA is TGTGCCAGCGGCCGGGACTTCAATCAGCCCCAGCATTTT. Its coded protein is CASGRDFNQPQHF.